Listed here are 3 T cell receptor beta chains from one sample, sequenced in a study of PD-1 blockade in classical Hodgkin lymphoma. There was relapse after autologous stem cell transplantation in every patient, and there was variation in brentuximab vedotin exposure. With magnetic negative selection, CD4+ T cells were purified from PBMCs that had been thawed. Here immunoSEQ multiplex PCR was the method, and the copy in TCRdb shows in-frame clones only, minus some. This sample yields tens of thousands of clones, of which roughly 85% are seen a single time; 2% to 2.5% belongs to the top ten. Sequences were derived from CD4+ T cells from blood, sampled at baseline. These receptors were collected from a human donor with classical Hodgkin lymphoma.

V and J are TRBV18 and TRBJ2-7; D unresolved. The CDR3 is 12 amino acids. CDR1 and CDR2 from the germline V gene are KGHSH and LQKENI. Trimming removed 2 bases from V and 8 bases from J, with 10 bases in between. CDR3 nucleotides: TGTGCCAGCTCACCAGGGGTGGGCAAGCAGTACTTC. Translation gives CASSPGVGKQYF.

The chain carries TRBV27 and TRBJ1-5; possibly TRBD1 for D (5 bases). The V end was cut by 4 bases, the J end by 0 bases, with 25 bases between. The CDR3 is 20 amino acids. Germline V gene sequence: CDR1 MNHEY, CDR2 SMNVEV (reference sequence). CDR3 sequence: CASSSQGGGPETYSNQPQHF. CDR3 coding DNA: TGTGCCAGCAGTTCCCAGGGAGGTGGGCCCGAGACTTATAGCAATCAGCCCCAGCATTTT.

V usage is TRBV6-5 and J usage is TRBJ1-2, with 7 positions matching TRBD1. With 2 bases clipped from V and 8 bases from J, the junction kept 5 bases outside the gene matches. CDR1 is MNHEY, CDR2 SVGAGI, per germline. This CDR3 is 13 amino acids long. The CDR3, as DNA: TGTGCCAGCAGTTACGGGACAGATGGAGGCTACACCTTC. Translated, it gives CASSYGTDGGYTF.